This T cell receptor (beta chain) was captured in a study of blood T cell repertoires in COVID-19. Study-level background: The analysed material was cDNA or gDNA that came from T cells, B-cell-depleted T cells, or PBMCs.

Sequencing was performed with immunoSEQ multiplex PCR; in TCRdb, only in-frame clones are kept and a portion is missing. The table has 300,000 to 400,000 clones, 88% seen once. Sequenced material: PBMCs or T cells enriched from blood (not recorded which). This receptor was identified in a man between 25 and 39 years old who had recovered from COVID-19.

The CDR3 reads CASSDPSGGRTPYNEQFF. CDR3 DNA: TGCGCCAGCAGTGATCCTAGCGGGGGCAGGACTCCCTACAATGAGCAGTTCTTC. J is TRBJ2-1 and V is TRBV10-1; 10 bases agree with TRBD2. Per the germline V gene, CDR1 is WNHNN and CDR2 is SYGVQD (reference sequence). The CDR3 extends over 18 amino acids. Trimming removed 3 bases from V and 2 bases from J; junction bases left unmatched: 10.